These 8 T cell receptor beta chains came from one sample sequenced in a study of OX40 agonist ivuxolimab in advanced cancers. The table came from immunoSEQ multiplex PCR; TCRdb's copy has only in-frame clones and leaves some out. This table has about 77,000 clones, 81% appearing once. Sequenced material: CD4+ or CD8+ T cells sorted from blood, taken in a trial of the OX40 agonist ivuxolimab. The receptors were gathered from an adult with an advanced solid tumor such as melanoma, head and neck, liver or kidney cancer.

This clone was seen only a few times. Other DNA sequences in this specimen translate into the identical CDR3. The chain recombines TRBV9 with TRBJ1-2; tentatively, D is TRBD1 (6 bases). Germline CDR1 is SGDLS and CDR2 is YYNGEE. CDR3 length: 14 amino acids. The V and J ends lost 0 bases and 3 bases respectively, with 9 bases between them. The CDR3 DNA is TGTGCCAGCAGCGTAGAGGGGGGGTACTATGGCTACACCTTC. Its translation is CASSVEGGYYGYTF.

The V gene is TRBV11-3, the J gene TRBJ1-1; D is undetermined. V lost 0 bases to trimming and J lost 0 bases, with 14 bases between them. The CDR3 is 17 amino acids. Germline lookup yields CDR1 SGHNT and CDR2 YENEEA. CDR3 sequence: CASSLEVRLGMNTEAFF. CDR3 DNA: TGTGCCAGCAGCTTAGAGGTTCGTCTGGGGATGAACACTGAAGCTTTCTTT.

J is TRBJ2-2 and V is TRBV29-1; the D gene could be TRBD1 or TRBD2 (5 bases each). CDR3 length: 16 amino acids. Germline V gives CDR1 SQVTM, CDR2 ANQGSEA. Trimming took 5 bases from V and 2 from J, leaving 18 bases between them. As DNA, the CDR3 is TGCAGCGTTTACGACTACGGGACGGATAACACCGGGGAGCTGTTTTTT. It specifies CSVYDYGTDNTGELFF.

The chain is built from TRBV5-1 and TRBJ1-3; no clear D. The CDR3 length is 17 residues. The germline V and J ends were trimmed by 0 bases and 4 bases, with 17 bases remaining between them. Germline V CDR1 and CDR2: SGHRS, YFSETQ. The CDR3 region has the DNA TGCGCCAGCAGCTTGGACCCCCCCACGAGTGGAGGAAACACCATATATTTT. Protein sequence: CASSLDPPTSGGNTIYF.

This chain uses TRBV7-2 with TRBJ1-2; 7 bases are a match to TRBD1. The germline CDR1 and CDR2 sequences are SGHTA and FQGNSA. There are 16 residues in the CDR3. Trimming cost V 2 bases and J 4 bases; bases outside gene matches: 10. CDR3 nucleotides: TGTGCCAGCAGCTTAACGCCCGGGACAGCGGCCTATGGCTACACCTTC. Translating it yields CASSLTPGTAAYGYTF. The whole variable domain, filled in from reference TRBV7-2 and TRBJ1-2, reads GAGVSQSPSNKVTEKGKDVELRCDPISGHTALYWYRQSLGQGLEFLIYFQGNSAPDKSGLPSDRFSAERTGGSVSTLTIQRTQQEDSAVYLCASSLTPGTAAYGYTFGSGTRLTVV.

The genes are TRBV15 and TRBJ2-3; weak D call: TRBD2 (5 bases). Looked up from germline, CDR1 is LNHNV and CDR2 is YYDKDF (reference sequence). The V gene lost 4 bases and the J gene lost 3 bases, with 20 bases spanning the gap. This CDR3 comprises 17 residues. The CDR3 protein is CATSNPGLASWTDTQYF. The CDR3 coding sequence is TGTGCCACCAGCAACCCCGGACTCGCCTCATGGACAGATACGCAGTATTTT.

The V and J genes are TRBV7-6 and TRBJ2-5, with 7 bases matching TRBD1. With the DNA end fitting TRBJ2-7 better, the J assignment may be wrong. CDR3 length: 14 amino acids. Germline lookup yields CDR1 SGHVS and CDR2 FNYEAQ. Here the CDR3 reads CASSLGGQLYEQYF. As DNA, the CDR3 is TGTGCCAGCAGCTTAGGGGGACAGCTCTACGAGCAGTACTTC.

The V call is TRBV4-1, the J call TRBJ1-2, with a possible D match to TRBD1 (5 bases). The CDR3 runs 13 residues. V was clipped by 1 base and J by 6 bases, with 9 bases between them. Germline V lookup: CDR1 MGHRA, CDR2 YSYEKL. For the CDR3, the DNA is TGCGCCAGCAGCCAAGGGACACTGGATGGCTACACCTTC. Residues: CASSQGTLDGYTF.